The T cell receptor (beta chain) under discussion was sequenced for a study of PD-1 blockade in classical Hodgkin lymphoma. Study context: A 3 mg/kg intravenous dose of nivolumab was received by patients every 2 weeks.

Study-wide results and caveats: A significant rise in TCR diversity was seen by C4D1 for CD4+ cells but not for CD8+ cells. Relative to healthy donors, newly diagnosed patients reportedly had lower baseline TCR diversity, which was reported as lower still in relapsed/refractory patients.

Clones were sequenced by immunoSEQ multiplex PCR, and TCRdb holds only the in-frame ones, with some missing. Altogether about 9,100 clones are present, roughly 90% being singletons, with the ten largest covering roughly 13%. All patients experienced relapse after autologous stem cell transplantation, and brentuximab vedotin exposure was variable. On this clone: What it recognizes is unknown.

This CDR3 is built from 15 residues. Per the germline V gene, CDR1 is SGHVS and CDR2 is FNYEAQ. The V and J ends lost 4 bases and 1 base respectively, with 11 bases between them. Specimen: peripheral blood mononuclear cells (PBMCs), collected at baseline. The sequence came from a human donor with classical Hodgkin lymphoma. V is TRBV7-6 and J is TRBJ1-5, with a weak D call TRBD1 (6 bases). The CDR3 coding sequence is TGTGCCAGCAGCTCGTTTCAGGGGAGCAATCAGCCCCAGCATTTT. It yields the protein CASSSFQGSNQPQHF.